This T cell receptor (beta chain) emerged from a study of blood T cell repertoires in COVID-19. Looking at the study overall: T cells, B-cell-depleted T cells, or PBMCs provided the cDNA or gDNA that served as material.

Original processing methods: Nucleated cell counts were estimated from reference gene primer amplification. The method was immunoSEQ multiplex PCR; TCRdb's version includes in-frame clones alone and lacks a portion of them. D and trimming were read from the DNA, whereas the V and J calls and clone size are those reported in that table. Here the sample spans over 200,000 clones, more than 75% being singletons. What was sequenced was peripheral blood. The TCR originated in a man aged 35-49 years with active or convalescent COVID-19.

CDR3 DNA sequence: TGTGCCAGCAGGCTCTCCAAGCCAGCGTCTATAACAGATACGCAGTATTTT. It translates to CASRLSKPASITDTQYF. V and J are TRBV6-7 and TRBJ2-3; D is ambiguous. TRBV6-7 is filed as an ORF, its function uncertain. V lost 6 bases and J lost 3, with 22 bases in between. CDR3 length: 17 amino acids.